This T cell receptor (beta chain) was sequenced in a study of T cells in Graves' hyperthyroidism and ophthalmopathy. Amplification of TCR beta CDR3 regions was performed using RNA transcripts as template. A set of HTBI primers served as the primers for a first-round RT-PCR of the TCR CDR3. From the multiplex PCR reads, TCRdb called clonotypes with MiXCR, one entry per CDR3 protein. Of hundreds of thousands of distinct CDR3 sequences listed, less than 15% are singletons. Trimming removed 3 bases from V and 5 bases from J, with 8 bases in between. Germline CDR1 is DFQATT and CDR2 is SNEGSKA (reference sequence). The CDR3 spans 13 residues. This clonotype was detected a few times. Its antigen is unknown. The study enrolled patients aged 18 to 65 with newly diagnosed hyperthyroidism of under 2 months' duration. PBMCs were obtained from over 8.5 ml fresh peripheral blood. Study-level points and caveats: The model predicted ophthalmopathy a median around seven months before onset. Expanded thyroid clonotypes (above 0.001) were mostly also found in blood.

The V and J genes are TRBV20-1 and TRBJ1-6, with D unresolved. The sequenced sample was blood. The TCR sequence derives from a woman aged 18-29 years with Graves' hyperthyroidism. The CDR3 protein is CSARASNNSPLHF. The CDR3, as DNA: TGCAGTGCTAGGGCGTCGAATAATTCACCCCTCCACTTT.